This T cell receptor (beta chain) was documented in a study of brain T cells in children with intractable seizures. Findings and caveats of the study: Pre- and post-surgery blood differed in depth, so pre-surgery absences may be undersampling. Viral specificity was inferred only from CDR3 similarity; HCMV serostatus was unknown.

Time point described: blood from clinic visit 5 months post-surgery; TSC patient then seizure free. The sequenced cases were selected for having the highest brain T cell transcript signatures. Before surgery, patients took at least one anti-epileptic drug. Data came from immunoSEQ multiplex PCR; TCRdb stores just in-frame clones and leaves some out. The sample consists of 300,000 to 400,000 clones, over 85% of them appearing once. Germline loops: CDR1 SGDLS, CDR2 YYNGEE. Unmatched junction bases numbered 15, after V lost 4 bases and J lost 5 bases. The CDR3 loop spans 16 amino acids. About this clone: Its antigen is currently unknown.

Specimen: peripheral blood, collected roughly 5 months after surgery. The chain employs TRBV9 and TRBJ2-7; 7 positions agree with TRBD1. The sequence came from a boy under three years old with tuberous sclerosis and intractable seizures. CDR3 DNA: TGTGCCAGCAGCCACGACCTTGACAGGGTACCCGACGAGCAGTACTTC. Translation: CASSHDLDRVPDEQYF.